This is a list of T cell receptor beta chains from one sample in a study of blood T cell repertoires in COVID-19. The data were produced by immunoSEQ multiplex PCR, yet TCRdb's version contains in-frame clones alone and is incomplete. The sample consists of 150,000 or so clones, approximately 78% of them appearing once. The sample comprised peripheral blood. These receptors were collected from a human donor with acute or convalescent COVID-19. The donor label of this sample is uncertain. Both conserved end residues are part of each CDR3. The D gene is left open where the match is weak. Not all rows give a size; the values are once, few, many and, for expanded clones, a class.

V: TRBV7-2; J: TRBJ1-6; D: -; size: -; CDR3: CASSSYRDSPLHF; DNA: TGTGCCAGCAGCTCCTACAGGGATTCACCCCTCCACTTT
V: TRBV7-9; J: TRBJ2-1; D: TRBD2; size: -; CDR3: CASSEGLAGGEQFF; DNA: TGTGCCAGCAGCGAAGGACTAGCAGGAGGAGAGCAGTTCTTC
V: TRBV19; J: TRBJ1-5; D: -; size: -; CDR3: CASSPLSQRLNQPQHF; DNA: TGTGCCAGTAGTCCCCTGTCTCAGAGGCTTAATCAGCCCCAGCATTTT
V: TRBV30; J: TRBJ1-2; D: -; size: -; CDR3: CAWSINYGYTF; DNA: TGTGCCTGGTCAATTAACTATGGCTACACCTTC
V: TRBV7-9; J: TRBJ2-2; D: TRBD1; size: -; CDR3: CASRPGQGGTGELFF; DNA: TGTGCCAGCAGACCGGGACAGGGCGGCACCGGGGAGCTGTTTTTT
V: TRBV13; J: TRBJ2-2; D: TRBD2; size: once; CDR3: CASSLGKRGGTGELFF; DNA: TGTGCCAGCAGCTTAGGAAAGCGCGGGGGGACCGGGGAGCTGTTTTTT
V: TRBV18; J: TRBJ2-1; D: -; size: -; CDR3: CASSFFYNEQFF; DNA: TGTGCCAGCTCCTTTTTCTACAATGAGCAGTTCTTC
V: TRBV7-9; J: TRBJ1-4; D: -; size: few; CDR3: CASSPTDRVNEKLFF; DNA: TGTGCCAGCAGCCCCACTGACAGAGTGAATGAAAAACTGTTTTTT
V: TRBV2; J: TRBJ1-3; D: -; size: -; CDR3: CASVREVKGNTIYF; DNA: TGTGCCAGTGTTCGGGAGGTCAAGGGAAACACCATATATTTT
V: TRBV11-3; J: TRBJ2-1; D: TRBD2; size: -; CDR3: CASSLGGSRGGSYNEQFF; DNA: TGTGCCAGCAGTCTAGGAGGTTCGCGGGGGGGCTCCTACAATGAGCAGTTCTTC
V: TRBV2; J: TRBJ1-1; D: TRBD1; size: -; CDR3: CASSNRGVTEAFF; DNA: TGTGCCAGCAGTAACAGGGGGGTTACTGAAGCTTTCTTT
V: TRBV10-1; J: TRBJ2-1; D: -; size: -; CDR3: CASSESGRLGSFF; DNA: TGCGCCAGCAGTGAGTCGGGGAGGTTAGGGTCGTTCTTC
V: TRBV18; J: TRBJ2-6; D: TRBD1; size: -; CDR3: CASSLQGSNSGANVLTF; DNA: TGTGCCAGCTCGCTACAGGGGTCCAACTCTGGGGCCAACGTCCTGACTTTC
V: TRBV27; J: TRBJ1-1; D: TRBD1; size: -; CDR3: CASRNTGVNTEAFF; DNA: TGTGCCAGCAGAAATACAGGGGTGAACACTGAAGCTTTCTTT
V: TRBV19; J: TRBJ1-2; D: TRBD1; size: -; CDR3: CASSISGGDYGYTF; DNA: TGTGCCAGTAGTATATCAGGGGGCGACTATGGCTACACCTTC
V: TRBV6-6; J: TRBJ2-1; D: -; size: -; CDR3: CASSYSNYWSNEQFF; DNA: TGTGCCAGCAGTTACTCTAATTACTGGAGCAATGAGCAGTTCTTC
V: TRBV30; J: TRBJ1-2; D: -; size: -; CDR3: CAWSTGSGYTF; DNA: TGTGCCTGGAGTACAGGGTCTGGCTACACCTTC
V: TRBV11-3; J: TRBJ2-4; D: -; size: -; CDR3: CASSLNGDIQYF; DNA: TGTGCCAGCAGCTTAAATGGAGACATTCAGTACTTC
V: TRBV19; J: TRBJ1-1; D: TRBD1; size: -; CDR3: CASSIAGQGNTEAFF; DNA: TGTGCCAGTAGTATTGCGGGACAGGGGAACACTGAAGCTTTCTTT
V: TRBV6-5; J: TRBJ2-5; D: -; size: -; CDR3: CASTLTGKETQYF; DNA: TGTGCCAGCACTCTGACAGGCAAAGAGACCCAGTACTTC
V: TRBV7-2; J: TRBJ1-6; D: TRBD1; size: once; CDR3: CASSPMTGTNSPLHF; DNA: TGTGCCAGCAGCCCTATGACAGGGACTAATTCACCCCTCCACTTT
V: TRBV27; J: TRBJ2-7; D: TRBD1; size: -; CDR3: CATRPGQGAYEQYF; DNA: TGTGCCACCCGTCCGGGACAGGGGGCCTACGAGCAGTACTTC
V: TRBV4-2; J: TRBJ1-2; D: TRBD1; size: -; CDR3: CASSQDGGQGGYGYTF; DNA: TGTGCCAGCAGCCAAGATGGAGGACAGGGGGGTTATGGCTACACCTTC
V: TRBV27; J: TRBJ1-2; D: TRBD1; size: -; CDR3: CASSVTGGFGYTF; DNA: TGTGCCAGCAGTGTCACAGGGGGCTTTGGCTACACCTTC
V: TRBV4-3; J: TRBJ1-6; D: -; size: -; CDR3: CASSQATGTPLHF; DNA: TGCGCCAGCAGCCAGGCCACCGGGACACCCCTCCACTTT
V: TRBV11-2; J: TRBJ1-6; D: TRBD1; size: few; CDR3: CASSPRAGGSSYNSPLHF; DNA: TGTGCCAGCAGCCCCCGCGCAGGGGGAAGCTCCTATAATTCACCCCTCCACTTT
V: TRBV18; J: TRBJ1-1; D: TRBD1; size: once; CDR3: CASSPPNSGGGEAFF; DNA: TGTGCCAGCTCACCACCGAATTCAGGGGGCGGGGAAGCTTTCTTT
V: TRBV7-8; J: TRBJ1-6; D: -; size: -; CDR3: CASSLVAGPNSPLHF; DNA: TGTGCCAGCAGCTTAGTGGCGGGCCCCAATTCACCCCTCCACTTT
V: TRBV5-1; J: TRBJ1-6; D: -; size: many; CDR3: CASSLDGHDNSPLHF; DNA: TGCGCCAGCAGCTTGGACGGACATGATAATTCACCCCTCCACTTT
V: TRBV7-2; J: TRBJ1-1; D: -; size: -; CDR3: CASSLGSTELNTEAFF; DNA: TGTGCCAGCAGCTTAGGATCGACGGAGTTGAACACTGAAGCTTTCTTT
V: TRBV6-5; J: TRBJ2-1; D: TRBD1; size: -; CDR3: CASSSDRGTYNEQFF; DNA: TGTGCCAGCAGCTCCGACAGGGGGACCTACAATGAGCAGTTCTTC
V: TRBV30; J: TRBJ2-7; D: TRBD1; size: -; CDR3: CAWSFGQGSHEQYF; DNA: TGTGCCTGGAGTTTTGGACAGGGGTCCCACGAGCAGTACTTC
V: TRBV6-5; J: TRBJ2-5; D: -; size: once; CDR3: CASSPGDRWQETQYF; DNA: TGTGCCAGCAGCCCCGGGGATAGGTGGCAAGAGACCCAGTACTTC
V: TRBV5-6; J: TRBJ2-7; D: -; size: -; CDR3: CASSFPGETYEQYF; DNA: TGTGCCAGCAGCTTTCCGGGGGAGACCTACGAGCAGTACTTC
V: TRBV19; J: TRBJ2-3; D: TRBD2; size: few; CDR3: CASSIHKLAGGKDTQYF; DNA: TGTGCCAGTAGTATCCACAAACTAGCGGGGGGTAAGGATACGCAGTATTTT
V: TRBV6-2/TRBV6-3; J: TRBJ2-2; D: TRBD2; size: -; CDR3: CASSTSGGNTGELFF; DNA: TGTGCCAGCAGCACAAGCGGGGGGAACACCGGGGAGCTGTTTTTT
V: TRBV9; J: TRBJ1-5; D: -; size: -; CDR3: CASSVGDWPNQPQHF; DNA: TGTGCCAGCAGCGTAGGCGACTGGCCCAATCAGCCCCAGCATTTT
V: TRBV7-9; J: TRBJ1-2; D: -; size: -; CDR3: CASSLGGNYGYTF; DNA: TGTGCCAGCAGCTTAGGAGGGAACTATGGCTACACCTTC
V: TRBV7-8; J: TRBJ1-2; D: TRBD1; size: -; CDR3: CASSSRQGSYGYTF; DNA: TGTGCCAGCAGCTCCCGACAGGGGAGCTATGGCTACACCTTC
V: TRBV6-5; J: TRBJ2-7; D: TRBD2; size: -; CDR3: CASSPAGTSGYEQYF; DNA: TGTGCCAGCAGTCCAGCCGGGACTAGCGGTTACGAGCAGTACTTC
V: TRBV7-2; J: TRBJ2-3; D: -; size: few; CDR3: CASSPRGQRPTDTQYF; DNA: TGTGCCAGCAGCCCTAGAGGACAGCGCCCCACAGATACGCAGTATTTT
V: TRBV30; J: TRBJ2-1; D: TRBD2; size: -; CDR3: CAWSVPLAGGLNEQFF; DNA: TGTGCCTGGAGTGTACCCCTAGCGGGGGGGCTCAATGAGCAGTTCTTC
V: TRBV23-1; J: TRBJ2-5; D: TRBD2; size: -; CDR3: CASSQSGLAGYQETQYF; DNA: TGCGCCAGCAGTCAATCGGGACTAGCGGGATATCAAGAGACCCAGTACTTC
V: TRBV7-2; J: TRBJ1-1; D: -; size: -; CDR3: CASSLFGREGSEAFF; DNA: TGTGCCAGCAGCTTATTCGGCAGGGAGGGATCTGAAGCTTTCTTT
V: TRBV15; J: TRBJ1-2; D: -; size: -; CDR3: CATSRDRNRSKGGYTF; DNA: TGTGCCACCAGCAGAGATAGGAACAGGTCAAAGGGTGGCTACACCTTC
V: TRBV19; J: TRBJ1-4; D: TRBD1; size: -; CDR3: CASSVTGGPNEKLFF; DNA: TGTGCCAGTAGCGTAACAGGGGGGCCTAATGAAAAACTGTTTTTT
V: TRBV18; J: TRBJ1-2; D: TRBD1; size: few; CDR3: CASSLGTGHGYTF; DNA: TGTGCCAGCTCACTGGGGACAGGGCATGGCTACACCTTC
V: TRBV5-5; J: TRBJ1-4; D: -; size: -; CDR3: CASSLRGVPTNEKLFF; DNA: TGTGCCAGCAGCTTACGGGGGGTGCCAACTAATGAAAAACTGTTTTTT
V: TRBV5-1; J: TRBJ2-5; D: TRBD1; size: -; CDR3: CASTATGGRETQYF; DNA: TGCGCCAGCACCGCTACAGGGGGACGGGAGACCCAGTACTTC
V: TRBV6-1; J: TRBJ2-3; D: -; size: -; CDR3: CASSEVLNTQYF; DNA: TGTGCCAGCAGTGAAGTTTTAAATACGCAGTATTTT